These 3 T cell receptor beta chains came from one sample sequenced in a study of blood T cell repertoires in COVID-19. The data were produced by immunoSEQ multiplex PCR, yet TCRdb's version contains in-frame clones alone and is incomplete. Found here are roughly 110,000 clones, approximately 84% of them singletons; the top ten hold around 14%. Sequencing was done on a sample of peripheral blood. Receptors were obtained from a woman aged 55-70 years with acute or convalescent COVID-19.

This chain uses TRBV5-6 with TRBJ1-3; the match to TRBD1 covers 8 bases. Per germline, CDR1 SGHDT and CDR2 YYEEEE. The J segment lost 4 bases and the V segment lost 4 bases, leaving 1 base of the junction unmatched. The CDR3 covers 13 residues. As DNA, the CDR3 is TGTGCCAGCAGCCGGGACAGGGGAAACACCATATATTTT. Encoded protein: CASSRDRGNTIYF.

The V gene is TRBV3-1 (or the pseudogene TRBV3-2), the J gene TRBJ1-5; 8 bases line up with TRBD1. Per the germline V gene, CDR1 is LGHDT and CDR2 is YNNKEL (reference sequence). The length of the CDR3 is 13 residues. V lost 1 base, J lost 11 bases, and 4 bases stayed unmatched. CDR3 protein: CASSQGQGSAQHF. The CDR3 region has the DNA TGTGCCAGCAGCCAAGGACAGGGGAGTGCCCAGCATTTT.

Only a few counts were recorded for this clone. The V and J genes are TRBV2 and TRBJ1-2, with D perhaps TRBD1 (5 bases). This CDR3 region has 15 residues. The ends were cut back, 1 base at V and 4 bases at J, with 13 bases in the middle. Germline loops: CDR1 SNHLY, CDR2 FYNNEI. CDR3 sequence reads: CASSEGGSSGYGYTF. In nucleotides, the CDR3 is TGTGCCAGCAGTGAAGGGGGCAGTTCTGGCTATGGCTACACCTTC.